This TCR beta chain was recovered during a study of T cell responses to AZD1222 COVID-19 vaccine. General observations from the study: The study sampled repertoires only after the peak T cell response. Unmutated variant regions are reportedly targeted by nearly half of spike-specific TCRs. Among the donors, most were white British and more were female, and clonal diversity was possibly underestimated. Spike regions recognized by vaccine-associated CD4 TCRs spanned the protein, led by 160-218 and 743-854.

The method was immunoSEQ multiplex PCR; TCRdb's version includes in-frame clones alone and lacks a portion of them. The sample consists of approximately 98,000 clones, over 85% of them appearing once. Notes on this clone: The antigen is unknown.

The CDR3 totals 13 residues. Germline lookup yields CDR1 SGHVS and CDR2 FQNEAQ. Trimming stripped 10 bases from V and 1 base from J, with 10 bases between. This receptor was obtained from an adult in good health. The chain has TRBV7-8 and TRBJ1-4; D is ambiguous. The source material was peripheral blood, sampled on day 0 of MenACWY control vaccination. The DNA for the CDR3 is TGTGCCATCACGGCAGAAACTAATGAAAAACTGTTTTTT. Amino acid sequence: CAITAETNEKLFF.